These 3 T cell receptor beta chains share one sample of origin, sequenced in a study of blood T cell repertoires in COVID-19. Produced via immunoSEQ multiplex PCR; TCRdb's table is partial and in-frame only. The sample lists about 240,000 clones; about 82% were seen once. Sequencing was done on a sample of peripheral blood. The receptor source for this set is a man older than 75 with acute or convalescent COVID-19.

Points on this clone: Additional DNA sequences in this sample encode the identical CDR3. The chain links TRBV4-3 to TRBJ1-2, with D possibly being TRBD1 (5 bases). Germline V gives CDR1 LGHNA, CDR2 YSLEER. The V gene lost 0 bases and the J gene lost 4 bases, with 9 bases spanning the gap. CDR3 length: 14 residues. The DNA of the CDR3 is TGCGCCAGCAGCCAAGATCGGGGGGTCTATGGCTACACCTTC. Translating it yields CASSQDRGVYGYTF.

V is TRBV29-1 and J is TRBJ2-5, with TRBD2 identical over 11 bases. The CDR3 loop spans 15 amino acids. Germline V CDR1 and CDR2: SQVTM, ANQGSEA. The V gene end was trimmed by 5 bases and the J gene end by 1 base; junction bases not matched to a gene: 6. DNA of the CDR3: TGCAGCGTTACTTTAGCGGGGGGGCCCCAAGAGACCCAGTACTTC. Translating gives CSVTLAGGPQETQYF.

The chain combines TRBV10-1 with TRBJ2-5, with D possibly matching TRBD2 (7 bases). CDR1 is WNHNN and CDR2 is SYGVQD in the germline V gene (reference sequence). Deletions cut 5 bases from V and 7 bases from J, with 17 bases between. The CDR3 runs to 14 residues. The CDR3 nucleotides are TGCGCCAGCAGTAACGCTGGGGGGGCCGGGACCCAGTACTTC. It is translated as CASSNAGGAGTQYF.